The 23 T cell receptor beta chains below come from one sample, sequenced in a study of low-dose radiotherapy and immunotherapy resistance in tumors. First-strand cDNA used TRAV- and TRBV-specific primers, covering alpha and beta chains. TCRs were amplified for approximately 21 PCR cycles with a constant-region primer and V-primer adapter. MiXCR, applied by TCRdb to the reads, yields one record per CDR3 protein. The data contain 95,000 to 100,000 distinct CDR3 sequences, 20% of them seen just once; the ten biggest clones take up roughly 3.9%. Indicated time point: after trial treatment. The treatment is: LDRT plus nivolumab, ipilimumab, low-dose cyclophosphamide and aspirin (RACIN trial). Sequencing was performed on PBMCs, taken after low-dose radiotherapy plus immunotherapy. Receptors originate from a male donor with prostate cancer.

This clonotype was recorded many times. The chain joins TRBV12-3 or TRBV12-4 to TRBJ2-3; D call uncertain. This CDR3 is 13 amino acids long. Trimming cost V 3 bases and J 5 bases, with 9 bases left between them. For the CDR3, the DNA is TGTGCCAGCAGTTTCGGCGGCGAAGATACGCAGTATTTT. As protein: CASSFGGEDTQYF.

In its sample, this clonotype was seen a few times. The DNA of the CDR3 is TGTGCCAGCAGTTTCACAGGGATGGGCGGGGAGCTGTTTTTT. Protein sequence: CASSFTGMGGELFF. The rearrangement links TRBV27 to TRBJ2-2, with D possibly TRBD1 on 6 matching bases. Germline loops: CDR1 MNHEY, CDR2 SMNVEV (reference sequence). Trimming removed 3 bases at V and 7 bases at J, with 12 bases between. CDR3 length: 14 residues.

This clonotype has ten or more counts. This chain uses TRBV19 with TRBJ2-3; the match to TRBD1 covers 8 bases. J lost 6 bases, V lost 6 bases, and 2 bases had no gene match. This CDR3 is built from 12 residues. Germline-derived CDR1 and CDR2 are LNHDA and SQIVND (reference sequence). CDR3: CASRTGGDTQYF. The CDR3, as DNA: TGTGCCAGTAGAACAGGGGGGGATACGCAGTATTTT.

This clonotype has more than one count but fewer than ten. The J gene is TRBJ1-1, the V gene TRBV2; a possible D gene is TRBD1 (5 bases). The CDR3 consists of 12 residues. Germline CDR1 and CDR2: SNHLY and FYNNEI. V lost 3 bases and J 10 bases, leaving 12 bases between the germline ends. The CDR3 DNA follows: TGTGCCAGCAGTGATCCGACAGTTGCAGCTTTCTTT. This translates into CASSDPTVAAFF.

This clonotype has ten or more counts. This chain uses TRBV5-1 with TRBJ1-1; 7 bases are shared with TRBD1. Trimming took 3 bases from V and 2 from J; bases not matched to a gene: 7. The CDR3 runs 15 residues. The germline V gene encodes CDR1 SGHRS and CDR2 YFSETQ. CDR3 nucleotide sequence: TGCGCCAGCAGCTCCGAAAACAGGGGCAACACTGAAGCTTTCTTT. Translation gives CASSSENRGNTEAFF.

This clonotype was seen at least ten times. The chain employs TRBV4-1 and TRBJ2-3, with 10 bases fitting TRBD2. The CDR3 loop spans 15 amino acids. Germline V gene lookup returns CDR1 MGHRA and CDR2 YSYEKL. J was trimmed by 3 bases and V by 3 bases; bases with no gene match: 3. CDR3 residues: CASSQPGLATDTQYF. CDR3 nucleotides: TGCGCCAGCAGCCAGCCGGGACTAGCGACAGATACGCAGTATTTT.

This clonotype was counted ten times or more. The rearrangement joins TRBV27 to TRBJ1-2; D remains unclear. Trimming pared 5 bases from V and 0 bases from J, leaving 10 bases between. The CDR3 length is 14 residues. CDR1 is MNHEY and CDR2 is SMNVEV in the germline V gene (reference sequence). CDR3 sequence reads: CASSPTRSNYGYTF. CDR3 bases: TGTGCCAGCAGTCCCACGCGGTCTAACTATGGCTACACCTTC.

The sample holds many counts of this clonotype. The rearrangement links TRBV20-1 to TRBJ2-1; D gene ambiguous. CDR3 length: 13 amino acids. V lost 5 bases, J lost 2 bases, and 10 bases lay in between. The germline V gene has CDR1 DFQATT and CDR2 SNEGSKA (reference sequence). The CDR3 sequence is CSASDGAYNEQFF. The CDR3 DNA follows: TGCAGTGCTTCCGATGGTGCCTACAATGAGCAGTTCTTC.

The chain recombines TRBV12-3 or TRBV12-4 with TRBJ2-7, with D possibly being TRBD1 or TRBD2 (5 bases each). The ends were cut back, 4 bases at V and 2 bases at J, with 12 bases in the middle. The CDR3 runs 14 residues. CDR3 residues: CASSYGGKTYEQYF. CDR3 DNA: TGTGCCAGCAGTTATGGGGGAAAGACCTACGAGCAGTACTTC.

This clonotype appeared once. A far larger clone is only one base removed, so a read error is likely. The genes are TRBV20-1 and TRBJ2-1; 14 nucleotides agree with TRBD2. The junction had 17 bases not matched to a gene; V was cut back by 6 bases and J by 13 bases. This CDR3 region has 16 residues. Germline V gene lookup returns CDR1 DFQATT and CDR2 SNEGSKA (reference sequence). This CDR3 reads CSAPGTSGGLQETQFF. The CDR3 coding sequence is TGCAGTGCCCCCGGGACTAGCGGGGGCCTTCAAGAGACCCAGTTCTTC.

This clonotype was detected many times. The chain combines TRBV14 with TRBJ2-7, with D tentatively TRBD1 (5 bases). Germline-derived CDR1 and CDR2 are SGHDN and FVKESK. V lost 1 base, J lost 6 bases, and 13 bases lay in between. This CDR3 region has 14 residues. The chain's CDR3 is CASSQGSRVSEQYF. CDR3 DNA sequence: TGTGCCAGCAGCCAAGGGTCCAGGGTGAGCGAGCAGTACTTC.

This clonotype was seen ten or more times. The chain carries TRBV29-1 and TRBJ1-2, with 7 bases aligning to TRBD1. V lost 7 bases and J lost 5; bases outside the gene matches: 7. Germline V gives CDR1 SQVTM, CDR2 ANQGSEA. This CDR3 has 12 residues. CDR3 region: CSARDSRYGYTF. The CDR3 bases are TGCAGCGCTAGGGACAGCCGGTATGGCTACACCTTC. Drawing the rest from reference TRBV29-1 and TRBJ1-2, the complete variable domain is SAVISQKPSRDICQRGTSLTIQCQVDSQVTMMFWYRQQPGQSLTLIATANQGSEATYESGFVIDKFPISRPNLTFSTLTVSNMSPEDSSIYLCSARDSRYGYTFGSGTRLTVV.

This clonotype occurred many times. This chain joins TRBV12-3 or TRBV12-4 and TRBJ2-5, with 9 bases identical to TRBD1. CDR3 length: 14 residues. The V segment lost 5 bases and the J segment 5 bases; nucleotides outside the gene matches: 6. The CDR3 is CASSLTGTGETQYF. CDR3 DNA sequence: TGTGCCAGCAGTCTGACCGGGACAGGGGAGACCCAGTACTTC.

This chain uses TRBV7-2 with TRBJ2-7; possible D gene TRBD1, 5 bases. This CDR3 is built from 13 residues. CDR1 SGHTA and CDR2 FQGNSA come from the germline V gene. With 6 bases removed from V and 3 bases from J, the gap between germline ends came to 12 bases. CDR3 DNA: TGTGCCAGCAGAGAAGGGGCAGGCTACGAGCAGTACTTC. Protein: CASREGAGYEQYF.

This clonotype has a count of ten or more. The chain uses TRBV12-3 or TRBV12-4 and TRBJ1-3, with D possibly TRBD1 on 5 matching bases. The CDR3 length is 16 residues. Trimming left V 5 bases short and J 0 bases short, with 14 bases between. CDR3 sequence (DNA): TGTGCCAGCAGTCCCGTAGGGGCGGACTCTGGAAACACCATATATTTT. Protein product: CASSPVGADSGNTIYF.

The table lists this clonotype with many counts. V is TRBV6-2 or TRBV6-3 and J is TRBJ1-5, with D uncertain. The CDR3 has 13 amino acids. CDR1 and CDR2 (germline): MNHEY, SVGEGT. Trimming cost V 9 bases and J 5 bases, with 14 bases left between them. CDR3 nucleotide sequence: TGTGCCAGTGCGGCTAACTACTATCAGCCCCAGCATTTT. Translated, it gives CASAANYYQPQHF.

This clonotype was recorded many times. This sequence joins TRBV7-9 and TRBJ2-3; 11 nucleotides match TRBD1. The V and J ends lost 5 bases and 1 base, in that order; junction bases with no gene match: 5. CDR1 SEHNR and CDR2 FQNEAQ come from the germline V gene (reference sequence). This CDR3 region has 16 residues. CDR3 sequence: CASSAGTGGGTDTQYF. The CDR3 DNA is TGTGCCAGCAGCGCCGGGACAGGGGGAGGCACAGATACGCAGTATTTT.

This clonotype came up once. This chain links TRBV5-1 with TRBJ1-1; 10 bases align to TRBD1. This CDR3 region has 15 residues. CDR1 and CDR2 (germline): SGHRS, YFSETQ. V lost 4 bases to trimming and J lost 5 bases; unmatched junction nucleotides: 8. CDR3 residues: CASSTEGQGSTEAFF. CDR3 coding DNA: TGCGCCAGCAGCACCGAGGGACAGGGGAGTACTGAAGCTTTCTTT.

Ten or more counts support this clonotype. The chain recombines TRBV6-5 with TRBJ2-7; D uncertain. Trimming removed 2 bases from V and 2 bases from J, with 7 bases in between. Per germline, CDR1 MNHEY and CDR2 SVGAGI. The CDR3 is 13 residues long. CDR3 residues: CASSYEVAYEQYF. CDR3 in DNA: TGTGCCAGCAGTTACGAGGTAGCCTACGAGCAGTACTTC.

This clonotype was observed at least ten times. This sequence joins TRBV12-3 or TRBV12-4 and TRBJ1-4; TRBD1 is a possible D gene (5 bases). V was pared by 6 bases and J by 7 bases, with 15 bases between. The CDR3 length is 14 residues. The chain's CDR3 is CASSPGGRVEKLFF. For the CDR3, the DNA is TGTGCCAGCAGCCCCGGGGGGAGGGTTGAAAAACTGTTTTTT.

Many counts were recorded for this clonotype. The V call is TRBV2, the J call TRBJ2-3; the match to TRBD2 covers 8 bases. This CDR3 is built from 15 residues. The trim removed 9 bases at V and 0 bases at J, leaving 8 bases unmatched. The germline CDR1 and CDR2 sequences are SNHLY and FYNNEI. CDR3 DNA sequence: TGTGCCAGAGAATTGAGCGGGGGAAGCACAGATACGCAGTATTTT. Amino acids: CARELSGGSTDTQYF.

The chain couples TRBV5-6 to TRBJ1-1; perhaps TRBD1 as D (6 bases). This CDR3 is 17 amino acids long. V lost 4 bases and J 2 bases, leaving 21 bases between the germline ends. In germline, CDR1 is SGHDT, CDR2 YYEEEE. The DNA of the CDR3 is TGTGCCAGCAGCCTGATTGATTCCAGGGGTCTAAACACTGAAGCTTTCTTT. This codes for CASSLIDSRGLNTEAFF.

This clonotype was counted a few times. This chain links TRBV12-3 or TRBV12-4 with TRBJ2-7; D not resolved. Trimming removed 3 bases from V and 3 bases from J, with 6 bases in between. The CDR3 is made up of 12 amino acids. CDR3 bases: TGTGCCAGCAGTTTCGGCGGCTACGAGCAGTACTTC. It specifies CASSFGGYEQYF.